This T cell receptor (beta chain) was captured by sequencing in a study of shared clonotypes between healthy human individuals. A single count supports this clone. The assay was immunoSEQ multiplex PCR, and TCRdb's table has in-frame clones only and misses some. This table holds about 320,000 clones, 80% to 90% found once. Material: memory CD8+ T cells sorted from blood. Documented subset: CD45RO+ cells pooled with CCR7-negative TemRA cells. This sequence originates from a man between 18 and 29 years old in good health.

The CDR3 is CASSLPRDPSHANTGELFF. The DNA of the CDR3 is TGTGCCAGCAGCCTACCCCGGGACCCTTCCCACGCGAACACCGGGGAGCTGTTTTTT. The chain combines TRBV7-2 with TRBJ2-2; D possibly uses TRBD1 or TRBD2 (5 bases each). Per the germline V gene, CDR1 is SGHTA and CDR2 is FQGNSA. Trimming took off 5 bases at V and 0 bases at J, with 22 bases between the two ends. The CDR3 has 19 residues.